One T cell receptor (beta chain) is described in this entry. Its antigen is not identified. This specimen belongs to a study of chemoradiotherapy in HPV16-positive cancers. Study-wide context: Candidate HPV-specific clones and shared TCR motifs came from two HPV16-positive patients.

Clones were read by immunoSEQ multiplex PCR, and TCRdb kept only the in-frame ones, dropping some. The sample holds 4,500 or so clones, almost 90% seen once. Study-wide points: In HPV16-positive patients, HPV-responsive T-cell expansion tracked better recurrence-free survival. Non-HPV-specific T cells did not expand in tumors during treatment, whereas candidate HPV-specific clones and E7-related motifs did.

This CDR3 has 14 amino acids. Trimming shortened V by 0 bases and J by 0 bases, and 6 bases separated the two germline ends. Germline V gene lookup returns CDR1 GTSNPN and CDR2 SVGIG (reference sequence). The input for sequencing was tumor tissue, taken from a patient who underwent chemoradiotherapy. The J gene is TRBJ1-5, the V gene TRBV30; D gene uncertain. This clonotype was sampled from a human donor with HPV-associated anogenital cancer. CDR3: CAWSVAGSNQPQHF. The CDR3 DNA follows: TGTGCCTGGAGTGTGGCAGGTAGCAATCAGCCCCAGCATTTT.